This T cell receptor (beta chain) was found in a study of cytomegalovirus exposure and HLA in healthy donors. The overall study: Samples from HLA-typed donors yielded some 85 million unique TCRs in an early data release.

Study-level findings and limits: The authors listed roughly 150 TCR beta chains as cytomegalovirus-associated. TCR beta chain V- and J-gene trimming was linked, in a later analysis, to a missense variant in DCLRE1C. In a later analysis, DRB1 alleles had the most associated TCRs; HLA-C alleles the fewest.

The PCR had 60 Vbeta and 13 Jbeta primers. The assay was immunoSEQ multiplex PCR, and TCRdb's table has in-frame clones only and misses some. The sample includes about 160,000 clones, around three quarters of them seen just once. Germline V gene sequence: CDR1 MNHNS, CDR2 SASEGT. The CDR3 consists of 15 residues. Trimming shortened V by 6 bases and J by 3 bases, and 12 bases separated the two germline ends. Worth noting for this clone: The target antigen is unknown.

The receptor was derived from a woman aged 40 to 49 in good health and CMV-seronegative. The chain links TRBV6-1 to TRBJ1-6; weak D call: TRBD1 (6 bases). The specimen sequenced was PBMCs. This CDR3 is CASRPSTGYNSPLHF. The CDR3 region has the DNA TGTGCCAGCAGACCATCGACAGGCTATAATTCACCCCTCCACTTT.